This T cell receptor (beta chain) was obtained from a study of beta chain features in type 1 diabetes. Study-wide results and caveats: Shorter TCRB CDR3s, moderately but significantly so, marked every one of the four CD4+ subsets in Type 1 diabetes patients. Cells carrying high TCR expression could end up over-represented when cDNA is sequenced.

Expressed TCRB transcripts were sequenced because the isolated RNA had all been reverse transcribed beforehand. Sequenced naive, central memory and regulatory T cell samples produced an average of around 3.8 million reads. Profiling relied on immunoSEQ multiplex PCR, and the TCRdb table lists in-frame clones only, not all of them. The table records about 640,000 clones, around an eighth of them present only once. Looked up from germline, CDR1 is SGHVS and CDR2 is FQNEAQ. This CDR3 contains 15 residues. Trimming removed 3 bases from V and 6 bases from J, with 15 bases in between. With regard to this clone: Its antigen is unknown.

The source is a man younger than 40 with type 1 diabetes. V gene TRBV7-8 combines with J gene TRBJ1-5, with D possibly TRBD1 on 6 matching bases. Input material: naive CD4+ T cells from blood. CDR3 in amino acids: CASSLTGSWSQPQHF. In DNA form, the CDR3 reads TGTGCCAGCAGCTTGACAGGTTCTTGGAGTCAGCCCCAGCATTTT.